This T cell receptor beta chain comes out of a study of blood T cell repertoires in COVID-19. The CDR3 spans 15 residues. The junction had 3 bases not matched to a gene; V was cut back by 3 bases and J by 1 base. Germline V gene lookup returns CDR1 SGHRS and CDR2 YFSETQ. Some clones are missing from TCRdb's copy, which holds only in-frame ones; the method was immunoSEQ multiplex PCR. The sample holds 150,000 to 200,000 clones, around four fifths seen once. This chain uses TRBV5-1 with TRBJ2-7; 11 bases fit TRBD2. Material: peripheral blood. The clonotype originates from a man aged 65 to 79 who had recovered from COVID-19. This CDR3 is CASSSGLAGSYEQYF. Written as DNA, the CDR3 is TGCGCCAGCAGCTCCGGACTAGCGGGTTCCTACGAGCAGTACTTC.